The source of this TCR beta chain is a study of T-cell memory formation after mild COVID-19. The study, taken as a whole, reports: SARS-CoV-2 specificity of second-wave clones peaking day 37 was unconfirmed. There were some responding clones in pre-infection memory, which suggested that cross-reactive memory had joined. The study found balanced CD4/CD8 in clones contracting day 15 to 85 and a CD4+ lean in later expanders. CD4+ clones that contracted lay mainly in CM and EM; CD8+ ones lay in EMRA.

MiXCR, applied by TCRdb to the 5' RACE reads, yields one record per CDR3 protein. Of 350,000 or so distinct CDR3 sequences listed, 20% are singletons. CDR1 SGHRS and CDR2 YFSETQ come from the germline V gene. Trimming removed 4 bases at V and 7 bases at J, with 18 bases between. The CDR3 loop spans 16 amino acids. As regards this clonotype: The antigen remains undetermined.

Source material: PBMCs or a T cell subset sorted from them (not recorded which). The V gene is TRBV5-1, the J gene TRBJ2-6; D might be TRBD2 (6 bases). This sequence originates from a man aged 18 to 30 who had mild COVID-19 (a few samples of this study predate the infection). Cell type and time point are not known. This CDR3 reads CASSPEGRSGANVLTF. As DNA, the CDR3 is TGCGCCAGCAGCCCTGAAGGGAGGAGTGGAGCCAACGTCCTGACTTTC.